Reported below is one T cell receptor beta chain. What it binds is not known. Assay: immunoSEQ multiplex PCR; the TCRdb copy retains only in-frame clones and omits some. The table shows about 4,400 clones, with around 19% occurring only once. This entry belongs to a study of T cell clonotyping in hematopoietic cell transplantation. The study, taken as a whole, reports: At the given depth, recipient repertoires were over 95% de novo clonotypes. Recipient TCR diversity dropped after transplant; expanded clonotypes rose from day 30 to 180. Without cell sorting, CD4 versus CD8 contributions remain unresolved.

The CDR3 covers 13 residues. V shed 5 bases and J shed 7 bases, with 14 bases lying between them. CDR1 is GTSNPN, CDR2 SVGIG, per germline (reference sequence). This receptor was obtained from a male patient younger than 30 who had an allogeneic stem cell transplant, so the T cells may come from the graft donor. Some clones in this sample may be carry-over from other donors' samples. This sequence joins TRBV30 and TRBJ2-2; no reliable D call. The sample in question was PBMCs, obtained 180 days after allogeneic stem cell transplant. The CDR3 loop reads CAWDRTRGGELFF. The CDR3 DNA reads as TGTGCCTGGGATAGGACGCGCGGCGGGGAGCTGTTTTTT.